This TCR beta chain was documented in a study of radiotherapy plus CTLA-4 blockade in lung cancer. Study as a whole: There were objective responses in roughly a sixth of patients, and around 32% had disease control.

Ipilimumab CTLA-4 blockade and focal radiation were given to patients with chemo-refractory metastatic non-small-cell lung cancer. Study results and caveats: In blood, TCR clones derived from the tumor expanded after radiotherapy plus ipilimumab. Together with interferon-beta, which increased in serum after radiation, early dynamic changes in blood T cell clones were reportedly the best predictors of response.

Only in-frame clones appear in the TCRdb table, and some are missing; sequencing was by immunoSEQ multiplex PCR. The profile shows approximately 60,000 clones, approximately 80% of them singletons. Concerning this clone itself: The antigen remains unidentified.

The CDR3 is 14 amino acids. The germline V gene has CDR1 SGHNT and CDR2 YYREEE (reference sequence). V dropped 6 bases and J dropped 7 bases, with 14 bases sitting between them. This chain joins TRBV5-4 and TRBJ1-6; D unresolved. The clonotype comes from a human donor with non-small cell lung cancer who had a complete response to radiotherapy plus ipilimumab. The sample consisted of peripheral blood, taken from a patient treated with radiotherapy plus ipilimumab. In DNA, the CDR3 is TGTGCCAGCAACCTCGACATACCAAATTCACCCCTCCACTTT. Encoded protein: CASNLDIPNSPLHF. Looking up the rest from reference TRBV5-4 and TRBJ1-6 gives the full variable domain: ETGVTQSPTHLIKTRGQQVTLRCSSQSGHNTVSWYQQALGQGPQFIFQYYREEENGRGNFPPRFSGLQFPNYSSELNVNALELDDSALYLCASNLDIPNSPLHFGNGTRLTVT.